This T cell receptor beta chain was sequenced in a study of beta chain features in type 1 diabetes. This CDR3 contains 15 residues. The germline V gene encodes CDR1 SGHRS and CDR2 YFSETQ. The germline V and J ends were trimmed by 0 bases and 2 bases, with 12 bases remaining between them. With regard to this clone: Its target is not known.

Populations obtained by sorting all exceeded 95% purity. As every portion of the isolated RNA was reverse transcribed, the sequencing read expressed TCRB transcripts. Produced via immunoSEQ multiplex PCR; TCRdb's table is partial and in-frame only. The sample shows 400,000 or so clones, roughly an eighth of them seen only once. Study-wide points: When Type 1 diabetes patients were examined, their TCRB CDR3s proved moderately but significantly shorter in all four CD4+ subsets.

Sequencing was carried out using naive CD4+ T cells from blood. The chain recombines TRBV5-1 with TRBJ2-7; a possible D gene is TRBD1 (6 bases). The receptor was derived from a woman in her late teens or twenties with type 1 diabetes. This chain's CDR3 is CASSLETTGTYEQYF. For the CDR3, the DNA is TGCGCCAGCAGCTTGGAGACCACAGGGACCTACGAGCAGTACTTC.